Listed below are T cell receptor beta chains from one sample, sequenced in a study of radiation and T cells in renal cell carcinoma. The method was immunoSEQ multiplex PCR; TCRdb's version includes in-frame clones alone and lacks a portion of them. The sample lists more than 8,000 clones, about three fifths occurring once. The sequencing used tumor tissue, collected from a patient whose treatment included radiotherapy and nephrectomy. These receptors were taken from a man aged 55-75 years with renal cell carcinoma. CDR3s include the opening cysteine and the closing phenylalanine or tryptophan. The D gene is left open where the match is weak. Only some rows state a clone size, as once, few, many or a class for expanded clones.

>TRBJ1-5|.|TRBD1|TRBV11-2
TGTGCCAGCAGCTTAGGGATTGACAGGGGGCATCAGCCCCAGCATTTT
CASSLGIDRGHQPQHF
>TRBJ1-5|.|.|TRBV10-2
TGCGCCAGCAGTGGAACAAGAGGTATCGATCAGCCCCAGCATTTT
CASSGTRGIDQPQHF
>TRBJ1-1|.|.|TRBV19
TGTGCCAGCAGCGCTCGTAACACTGAAGCTTTCTTT
CASSARNTEAFF
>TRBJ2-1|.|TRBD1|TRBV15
TGTGCCACCAGCAGAGGATCAGGGGGCAATGAGCAGTTCTTC
CATSRGSGGNEQFF
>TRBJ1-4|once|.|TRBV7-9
TGTGCCAGCAGTCAGGAGGGGACGAAACATGAAAAACTGTTTTTT
CASSQEGTKHEKLFF
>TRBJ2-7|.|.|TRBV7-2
TGTGCCAGCAGCTCGGTCTACGAGCAGTACTTC
CASSSVYEQYF
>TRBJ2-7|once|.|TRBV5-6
TGTGCCAGCAGCCGAGGGGGGTCATCCTACGAGCAGTACTTC
CASSRGGSSYEQYF
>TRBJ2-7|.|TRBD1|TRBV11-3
TGTGCCAGCAGCCCCGGGACAGGGGGTAGATACGAGCAGTACTTC
CASSPGTGGRYEQYF
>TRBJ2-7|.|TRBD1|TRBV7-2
TGTGCCAGCAGCTCTACCCAGACAGGGGGCCTTTTCTACGAGCAGTACTTC
CASSSTQTGGLFYEQYF
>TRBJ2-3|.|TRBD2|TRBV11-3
TGTGCCAGCAGTCAAGGGACTAGCGGGAGGGCAGATACGCAGTATTTT
CASSQGTSGRADTQYF
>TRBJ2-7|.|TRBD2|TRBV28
TGTGCCAGCAGTCTCGGGGGGGGTGGACTCTCCTACGAGCAGTACTTC
CASSLGGGGLSYEQYF
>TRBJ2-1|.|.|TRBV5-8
TGTGCCAGCAGCTTGGAGACGGGATATGAGCAGTTCTTC
CASSLETGYEQFF
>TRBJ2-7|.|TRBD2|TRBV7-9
TGTGCCAGCAGCCTAGGGACTAGCGGGATGGCTAAGCAGTACTTC
CASSLGTSGMAKQYF
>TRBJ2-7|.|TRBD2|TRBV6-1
TGTGCCAGCGTCGGAGATAGCGGGATACAAGGGGAGCAGTACTTC
CASVGDSGIQGEQYF
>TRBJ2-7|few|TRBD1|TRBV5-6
TGTGCCAGCAGCGTGGACAGGGTGGACGAGCAGTACTTC
CASSVDRVDEQYF
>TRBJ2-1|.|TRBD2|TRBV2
TGTGCCAGCAGTGACGAGGCGGGAGGATACAATGAGCAGTTCTTC
CASSDEAGGYNEQFF
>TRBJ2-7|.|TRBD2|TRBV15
TGTGCCACCAGCAGATCCAGCGGGGGCCGGGGAGGGTGGCCGGGCGAGCAGTACTTC
CATSRSSGGRGGWPGEQYF
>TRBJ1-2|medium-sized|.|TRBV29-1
TGCAGCTCTCAGGGAGACTATGGCTACACCTTC
CSSQGDYGYTF
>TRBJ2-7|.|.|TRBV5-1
TGCGCCAGCAGCTTGGCCTTAAAAACCTCGCTGTCCTACGAGCAGTACTTC
CASSLALKTSLSYEQYF
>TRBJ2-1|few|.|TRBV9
TGTGCCAGCAGCGTAGGGTCCAGGGACAATGAGCAGTTCTTC
CASSVGSRDNEQFF
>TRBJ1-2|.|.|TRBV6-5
TGTGCCAGCAGGGGAACTGCCCAGGGCCTCGGAGGCTACACCTTC
CASRGTAQGLGGYTF
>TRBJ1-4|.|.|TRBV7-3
TGTGCCAGCAGCTTATCCAGGGGTGAAAAACTGTTTTTT
CASSLSRGEKLFF
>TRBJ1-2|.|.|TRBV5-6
TGTGCCAGCAGCTTGGTTACAGCAAACTATGGCTACACCTTC
CASSLVTANYGYTF
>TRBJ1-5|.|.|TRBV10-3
TGTGCCATCAGTGAGGTCTACACTGGGGGTCAGCCCCAGCATTTT
CAISEVYTGGQPQHF
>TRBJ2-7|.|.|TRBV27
TGTGCCAGCAGTTTGGGGAGGTATGGCTACGAGCAGTACTTC
CASSLGRYGYEQYF
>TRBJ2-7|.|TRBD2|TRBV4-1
TGCGCCAGCAGCCAAGAAAAGGTCCCGGGACTAGCGGGAGGCCCAAAGGTTTACGAGCAGTACTTC
CASSQEKVPGLAGGPKVYEQYF
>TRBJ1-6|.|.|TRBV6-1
TGTGCCAGCAGTGAAACAGGGTCGAATTCACCCCTCCACTTT
CASSETGSNSPLHF
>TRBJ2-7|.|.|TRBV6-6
TGTGCCAGCAGTTTGCCTTCAACTTACGAGCAGTACTTC
CASSLPSTYEQYF
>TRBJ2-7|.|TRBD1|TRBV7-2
TGTGCCAGCAGCTTATGGACAGGACCCTACGAGCAGTACTTC
CASSLWTGPYEQYF
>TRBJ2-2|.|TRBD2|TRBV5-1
TGCGCCAGCCAGACTAGCGGGGGGAACACCGGGGAGCTGTTTTTT
CASQTSGGNTGELFF
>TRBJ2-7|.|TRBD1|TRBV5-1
TGCGCCAGCAGCCGATCCGGGACAGGGGGCTCCGAGCAGTACTTC
CASSRSGTGGSEQYF
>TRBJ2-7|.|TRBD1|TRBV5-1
TGCGCCAGCAGCCGACTCCCGGGACAGGGGGCTACGGAGCAGTACTTC
CASSRLPGQGATEQYF
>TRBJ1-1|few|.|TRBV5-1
TGCGCCAGCAGGACGGAGAACACTGAAGCTTTCTTT
CASRTENTEAFF
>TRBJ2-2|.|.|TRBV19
TGTGCCAGTAGTATATCGGCCCTGAACACCGGGGAGCTGTTTTTT
CASSISALNTGELFF
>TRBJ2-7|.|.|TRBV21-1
TGTGCCAGCAGCTCCGTTGACAGCACACGCTACGAGCAGTACTTC
CASSSVDSTRYEQYF
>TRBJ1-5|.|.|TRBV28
TGTGCCAGCAGTTTATACAATCAGCCCCAGCATTTT
CASSLYNQPQHF
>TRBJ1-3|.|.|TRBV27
TGTGCCAGCAGTTTAGGGGGGCAAGGAAACACCATATATTTT
CASSLGGQGNTIYF
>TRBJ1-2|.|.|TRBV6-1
TGTGCCAGCAGTGAAGCAATGCAGAATTCCTACTATGGCTACACCTTC
CASSEAMQNSYYGYTF
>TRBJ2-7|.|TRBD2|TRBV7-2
TGTGCCAGCAGCTCGGGGACTAGCGGGAGGGTTTCCTACGAGCAGTACTTC
CASSSGTSGRVSYEQYF
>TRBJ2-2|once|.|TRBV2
TGTGCCAGCCTTCCTGGGGGATACGGGGAGCTGTTTTTT
CASLPGGYGELFF
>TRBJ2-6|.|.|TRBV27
TGTGCCAGCAGACCTACCGGGGGTCTCCTCGGCTCTGGGGCCAACGTCCTGACTTTC
CASRPTGGLLGSGANVLTF
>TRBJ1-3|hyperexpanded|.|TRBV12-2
TGTGCAAGTCGCCCGGGACAGGGGGTCTTGGGAAACACCATATATTTT
CASRPGQGVLGNTIYF
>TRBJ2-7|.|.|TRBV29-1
TGCAGCGTTGTCGGCTCCTACGAGCAGTACTTC
CSVVGSYEQYF
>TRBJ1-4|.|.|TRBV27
TGTGCCAGCAGTTTATATAGCCGCTCTGCAACTAATGAAAAACTGTTTTTT
CASSLYSRSATNEKLFF
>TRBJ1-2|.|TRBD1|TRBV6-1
TGTGCCAGCAGTGATACAGGGGGTTTTAACTATGGCTACACCTTC
CASSDTGGFNYGYTF
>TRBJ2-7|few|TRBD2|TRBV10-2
TGCGCCAGCAGTGAGTCGACAGCGGGAAGGGAGCAGTACTTC
CASSESTAGREQYF
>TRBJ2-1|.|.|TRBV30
TGTGCCTGGACCCGAAGCTCTTACAATGAGCAGTTCTTC
CAWTRSSYNEQFF
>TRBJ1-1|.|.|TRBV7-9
TGTGCCAGCAGCCCGACAGGAGGGCGGGTGACGCCTGAAGCTTTCTTT
CASSPTGGRVTPEAFF
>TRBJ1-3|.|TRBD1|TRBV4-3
TGCGCCAGCAGCCGGGGGCCTCGACAGGGCCACAACTCTGGAAACACCATATATTTT
CASSRGPRQGHNSGNTIYF
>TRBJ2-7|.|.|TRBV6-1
TGTGCCAGCAGCGGACAGCCGCTATCCTACGAGCAGTACTTC
CASSGQPLSYEQYF
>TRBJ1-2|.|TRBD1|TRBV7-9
TGTGCCAGCAGCCCCATGGACAGGGAGGGCTATGGCTACACCTTC
CASSPMDREGYGYTF